These T cell receptor beta chains were read from a single sample in a study of cytomegalovirus exposure and HLA in healthy donors. Sequenced by immunoSEQ multiplex PCR; TCRdb stores in-frame clones only, minus some. The sample records roughly 77,000 clones, 10% being singletons. What was sequenced was PBMCs. The receptors originated from a man in his 60s in good health and CMV-seropositive. The CDR3 runs from the conserved cysteine through the conserved F or W. The D gene is left open where the match is weak. Rows give clone size only sometimes, using once, few, many, or a class for an expanded clone.

j_gene	abundance	d_gene	v_gene	CDR3nt	CDR3aa
TRBJ2-1	.	TRBD2	TRBV27	TGTGCCAGCAGTCTAAACCCTCAGCACGGGGGGGCGAATGAGCAGTTCTTC	CASSLNPQHGGANEQFF
TRBJ2-3	.	.	TRBV7-3	TGTGCCAGCAGCCCCGGACACAGCACAGATACGCAGTATTTT	CASSPGHSTDTQYF
TRBJ1-2	once	.	TRBV27	TGTGCCAGCAGTAGAAAGCGAGACTATGGCTACACCTTC	CASSRKRDYGYTF
TRBJ1-1	few	.	TRBV2	TGTGCCAGCAGTTCTCAGGGAATACTCTGGGGGAACACTGAAGCTTTCTTT	CASSSQGILWGNTEAFF
TRBJ1-5	few	.	TRBV19	TGTGCCAGTAGTACGGTGGTGGGGGGTCAGCCCCAGCATTTT	CASSTVVGGQPQHF
TRBJ2-6	.	.	TRBV5-6	TGTGCCAGCAGCTGGGGACACCCCGGAGTGCTGACTTTC	CASSWGHPGVLTF
TRBJ2-3	.	TRBD1	TRBV12-5	TGTGCTAGTGGTCCCGGGACAGGGAGTTCAGATACGCAGTATTTT	CASGPGTGSSDTQYF
TRBJ2-1	.	.	TRBV6-1	TGTGCCAGCAGTGAATTGGGTTTCGGGGAGCAGTTCTTC	CASSELGFGEQFF
TRBJ2-1	.	TRBD2	TRBV19	TGTGCCAGTAGTCCAGGACTAGCGGGGTCGAATGAGCAGTTCTTC	CASSPGLAGSNEQFF
TRBJ2-1	few	TRBD1	TRBV2	TGTGCCAGCAGTTGGGACAGGGGAGGTAATGAGCAGTTCTTC	CASSWDRGGNEQFF
TRBJ2-3	.	TRBD2	TRBV6-5	TGTGCCAGCAGTCAGGGACTAGGTGGCACAGATACGCAGTATTTT	CASSQGLGGTDTQYF
TRBJ2-2	few	.	TRBV7-3	TGTGCCAGCAGCTCCTCAGGGAACACCGGGGAGCTGTTTTTT	CASSSSGNTGELFF
TRBJ1-1	few	TRBD1	TRBV11-1	TGTGCCAGCAGCTTAGAGGGGGCGATGACTGAAGCTTTCTTT	CASSLEGAMTEAFF
TRBJ1-4	few	TRBD1	TRBV9	TGTGCCAGCAGCGCCCGACAGGGGGCGCTGAATGAAAAACTGTTTTTT	CASSARQGALNEKLFF
TRBJ1-5	few	.	TRBV28	TGTGCCAGCAGGGAGGGATATAGCAATCAGCCCCAGCATTTT	CASREGYSNQPQHF
TRBJ1-1	few	.	TRBV6-5	TGTGCCAGCAGTAGGGGATCCGGGGGGAACACTGAAGCTTTCTTT	CASSRGSGGNTEAFF
TRBJ2-1	.	.	TRBV6-5	TGTGCCAGCAGTTACCCAACAGGGAGTGGCAATGAGCAGTTCTTC	CASSYPTGSGNEQFF
TRBJ2-5	.	.	TRBV2	TGTGCCAGCAGGCAGGTCTCCGGGATTGGGACCCAGTACTTC	CASRQVSGIGTQYF
TRBJ2-1	.	.	TRBV7-9	TGTGCCAGCAGCTTCACATACTCCTACAATGAGCAGTTCTTC	CASSFTYSYNEQFF
TRBJ2-3	.	TRBD2	TRBV7-6	TGTGCCAGCAGCGCGCTGACTAGCGAGAGAGATACGCAGTATTTT	CASSALTSERDTQYF
TRBJ1-2	.	TRBD1	TRBV19	TGTGCCAGTAGTGGGGGGACAGGGCCTGGCGGCTACACCTTC	CASSGGTGPGGYTF
TRBJ2-2	.	.	TRBV28	TGTGCCAGCAGGGTGACAGCCCCTTGGACCGGGGAGCTGTTTTTT	CASRVTAPWTGELFF
TRBJ2-1	.	TRBD1	TRBV13	TGTGCCAGCAGCTTTTTGCGGACAGGGGGTGATCTGGGCAATGAGCAGTTCTTC	CASSFLRTGGDLGNEQFF
TRBJ2-2	.	TRBD2	TRBV10-3	TGTGCCACCCTCGGACTAGCGGGGTACACCGGGGAGCTGTTTTTT	CATLGLAGYTGELFF
TRBJ2-3	few	.	TRBV25-1	TGTGCCAGCAGTGAAAGGGGGACAAATACGCAGTATTTT	CASSERGTNTQYF
TRBJ2-2	.	.	TRBV6-1	TGTGCCGGTCACGACTCGAACACCGGGGAGATGTTTTTC	CAGHDSNTGEMFF
TRBJ2-7	.	.	TRBV5-1	TGCGCCAGCAGCTTGCCCGAGGGGACTCGCGAGCAGTACTTC	CASSLPEGTREQYF
TRBJ2-1	.	TRBD1	TRBV15	TGTGCCACCCGCAAGGGGGCCCCCTACGGGAATGAGCAGTTCTTC	CATRKGAPYGNEQFF
TRBJ2-3	.	TRBD2	TRBV19	TGTGCCAGTAGTATAGGGACTAGCGGGGGGCGAGATACGCAGTATTTT	CASSIGTSGGRDTQYF
TRBJ2-2	few	TRBD1	TRBV10-3	TGTGCCATCAGTGCCTCCGGGACAGGGACCGGGGAGCTGTTTTTT	CAISASGTGTGELFF
TRBJ1-1	.	.	TRBV28	TGTGCCAGCAGTTTGCGAGTCCAGAACACTGAAGCTTTCTTT	CASSLRVQNTEAFF
TRBJ1-2	few	TRBD1	TRBV6-5	TGTGCCAGCAGTTCCGGACAGGGCGGGGGCTACACCTTC	CASSSGQGGGYTF
TRBJ2-5	few	TRBD2	TRBV28	TGTGCCAGCAGCGCCTACGGGACTAGCGGGGGGAGGGAGACCCAGTACTTC	CASSAYGTSGGRETQYF